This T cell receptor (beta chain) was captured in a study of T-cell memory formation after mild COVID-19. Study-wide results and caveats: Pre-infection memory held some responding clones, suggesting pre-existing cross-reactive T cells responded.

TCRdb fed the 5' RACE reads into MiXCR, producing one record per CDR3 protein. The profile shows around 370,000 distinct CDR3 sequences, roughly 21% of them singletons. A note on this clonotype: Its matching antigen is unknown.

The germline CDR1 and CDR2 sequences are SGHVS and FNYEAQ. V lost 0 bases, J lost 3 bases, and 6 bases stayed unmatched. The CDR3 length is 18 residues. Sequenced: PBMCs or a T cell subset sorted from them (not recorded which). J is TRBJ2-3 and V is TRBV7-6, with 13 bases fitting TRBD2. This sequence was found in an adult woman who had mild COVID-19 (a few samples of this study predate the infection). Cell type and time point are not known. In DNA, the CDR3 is TGTGCCAGCAGCTTAGCTAATGGACTAGCGGGGGTGACAGATACGCAGTATTTT. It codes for CASSLANGLAGVTDTQYF.